The 12 T cell receptor beta chains listed next were all sequenced from one sample in a study of neoadjuvant anti-PD-1 for oral cavity cancer. Time point meaning: after neoadjuvant nivolumab, at surgical resection. Profiled with immunoSEQ multiplex PCR; TCRdb holds only in-frame clones, not every one. The profile shows under 10,000 clones, approximately 72% of them singletons. Sequenced here: PBMCs, sampled after nivolumab (anti-PD-1) treatment. The receptors here all came from a person aged 40-85 years with oral cavity squamous cell carcinoma.

The rearrangement uses TRBV7-9 and TRBJ2-3; D not resolved. This CDR3 comprises 13 residues. Germline V gives CDR1 SEHNR, CDR2 FQNEAQ (reference sequence). With 4 bases removed from V and 1 base from J, the gap between germline ends came to 6 bases. The CDR3 loop reads CASSSRGTDTQYF. In DNA, the CDR3 is TGTGCCAGCAGCTCTCGGGGCACAGATACGCAGTATTTT.

This chain connects TRBV5-4 to TRBJ2-7; TRBD1 is a possible D gene (5 bases). V was shortened by 4 bases and J by 1 base, with 15 bases between the two germline ends. This CDR3 contains 15 residues. Per the germline V gene, CDR1 is SGHNT and CDR2 is YYREEE (reference sequence). CDR3 sequence (DNA): TGTGCCAGCAGCGGCCGAGACAGTGCATCCTACGAGCAGTACTTC. Residues: CASSGRDSASYEQYF.

The V gene is TRBV4-1, the J gene TRBJ2-5; D may be TRBD1 (5 bases). V shed 0 bases and J shed 4 bases, with 12 bases lying between them. Germline-derived CDR1 and CDR2 are MGHRA and YSYEKL. The CDR3 has 15 amino acids. CDR3 region: CASSQDGHQGETQYF. The CDR3 region has the DNA TGCGCCAGCAGCCAAGATGGACACCAGGGAGAGACCCAGTACTTC.

This chain joins TRBV6-5 and TRBJ1-2; tentatively, D is TRBD1 (6 bases). Trimming removed 0 bases from V and 3 bases from J, with 11 bases in between. The CDR3 contains 15 residues. CDR1 MNHEY and CDR2 SVGAGI come from the germline V gene. The DNA for the CDR3 is TGTGCCAGCAGTTACTCGTCGGGGGCGCACTATGGCTACACCTTC. Translating gives CASSYSSGAHYGYTF.

In DNA, the CDR3 is TGCGCCAGCAGCTTGGAGGAGGACTACGAGCAGTACTTC. Protein product: CASSLEEDYEQYF. This chain connects TRBV5-1 to TRBJ2-7; tentative D call: TRBD2 (5 bases). The CDR3 contains 13 residues. With 0 bases removed from V and 3 bases from J, the gap between germline ends came to 7 bases. Germline CDR1 and CDR2: SGHRS and YFSETQ.

The chain has TRBV5-1 and TRBJ2-1; a weak D match, TRBD2 (6 bases). Per the germline V gene, CDR1 is SGHRS and CDR2 is YFSETQ. This CDR3 is built from 18 residues. Trimming shortened V by 3 bases and J by 3 bases, and 22 bases separated the two germline ends. The CDR3 sequence is CASSWREEGLGVYNEQFF. The CDR3 region has the DNA TGCGCCAGCAGCTGGAGGGAGGAGGGTCTCGGAGTCTACAATGAGCAGTTCTTC.

V gene TRBV15 combines with J gene TRBJ2-2, with a tentative D call TRBD2 (5 bases). V lost 1 base and J lost 2, with 8 bases in between. CDR1 and CDR2 (germline): LNHNV, YYDKDF (reference sequence). CDR3 length equals 15 residues. In nucleotides, the CDR3 is TGTGCCACCAGCAGAGGGAGGTATAACACCGGGGAGCTGTTTTTT. Protein sequence: CATSRGRYNTGELFF.

This clone was seen once. The chain recombines TRBV5-4 with TRBJ2-3; 8 positions agree with TRBD2. The V segment lost 4 bases and the J segment 2 bases; nucleotides outside the gene matches: 12. CDR1 and CDR2 from the germline V gene are SGHNT and YYREEE (reference sequence). The CDR3 runs 17 residues. The CDR3 reads CASSPRGAGGITDTQYF. The CDR3, as DNA: TGTGCCAGCAGCCCCCGGGGCGCGGGAGGTATCACAGATACGCAGTATTTT.

In its sample, this clone was seen a few times. The chain couples TRBV19 to TRBJ1-1; D unclear. V lost 2 bases and J 3 bases, leaving 13 bases between the germline ends. This CDR3 has 15 amino acids. Germline V lookup: CDR1 LNHDA, CDR2 SQIVND (reference sequence). The CDR3: CASSISSWGDTEAFF. Written as DNA, the CDR3 is TGTGCCAGTAGTATAAGCAGTTGGGGTGACACTGAAGCTTTCTTT.

This clone was observed a few times. The chain employs TRBV5-4 and TRBJ1-1; D may be TRBD1 (5 bases). The V gene lost 4 bases and the J gene lost 4 bases, with 14 bases spanning the gap. Germline V CDR1 and CDR2: SGHNT, YYREEE (reference sequence). The CDR3 has 14 amino acids. For the CDR3, the DNA is TGTGCCAGCAGCAGTGGAGGGGTAGTCACTGAAGCTTTCTTT. This translates into CASSSGGVVTEAFF.

The V gene is TRBV6-1, the J gene TRBJ1-1, with a possible D match to TRBD1 (5 bases). The CDR3 is 13 residues long. With 11 bases removed from V and 1 base from J, the gap between germline ends came to 14 bases. CDR1 and CDR2 (germline): MNHNS, SASEGT. The CDR3 here is CAGLLTGNTEAFF. In DNA form, the CDR3 reads TGTGCCGGACTACTAACAGGGAACACTGAAGCTTTCTTT.

The chain links TRBV7-2 to TRBJ2-1; TRBD1 agrees at 8 bases. The J segment lost 2 bases and the V segment lost 6 bases, leaving 6 bases of the junction unmatched. Germline lookup yields CDR1 SGHTA and CDR2 FQGNSA. This CDR3 comprises 15 residues. The CDR3 sequence is CASSLDRGAYNEQFF. CDR3 nucleotide sequence: TGTGCCAGCAGTCTCGACAGGGGAGCCTACAATGAGCAGTTCTTC.